This T cell receptor beta chain was found in a study of blood T cell repertoires in COVID-19. The wider study: The United States, Italy and Spain supplied acute and convalescent COVID-19 samples. T cells, B-cell-depleted T cells, or PBMCs provided the cDNA or gDNA that served as material.

In the authors' workflow: Estimation of nucleated cell counts was performed using reference gene primer amplification. Libraries were prepared by immunoSEQ multiplex PCR; TCRdb keeps only in-frame clonotypes and omits some of them. V and J calls and clone size follow that table, whereas D and trimming were derived from the DNA. The table lists about 200,000 clones, more than 70% of them singletons. The V gene lost 3 bases and the J gene lost 5 bases, with 16 bases spanning the gap. Per the germline V gene, CDR1 is LGHNA and CDR2 is YNFKEQ. The CDR3 extends over 16 amino acids. Input material: peripheral blood. This chain links TRBV4-2 with TRBJ2-2; D is uncertain. The clonotype was recovered from a man aged 18 to 30 with active or convalescent COVID-19. CDR3 residues: CASSHLSLRWTGELFF. The DNA for the CDR3 is TGTGCCAGCAGCCACCTGAGTTTGAGATGGACCGGGGAGCTGTTTTTT.